This TCR beta chain derives from a study of blood T cell repertoires in COVID-19. Study-wide context: The cDNA or gDNA used as material had been derived from T cells, B-cell-depleted T cells, or PBMCs.

Germline V CDR1 and CDR2: DFQATT, SNEGSKA (reference sequence). The CDR3 totals 17 residues. The ends lost 3 bases at V and 2 bases at J; junction bases unmatched: 11. Authors' processing steps: Reference gene primer amplification gave nucleated cell count estimates. Assay used: immunoSEQ multiplex PCR; TCRdb lists only in-frame clones, some missing. V, J and clone size are those of that table, while D and trimming were read from the DNA. The repertoire holds around 230,000 clones, with roughly 80% as singletons. V and J are TRBV20-1 and TRBJ2-3; 10 bases are shared with TRBD2. Sequencing used peripheral blood. This clonotype was obtained from a woman older than 75 with acute or convalescent COVID-19. The CDR3 nucleotides are TGCAGTGCTAGTTTGGGCAATAGCGGGGGGTACACAGATACGCAGTATTTT. As protein: CSASLGNSGGYTDTQYF.